This TCR beta chain appears in the sequencing data of a study of T-cell reconstitution after alpha-beta-depleted transplantation in children. Study results and limitations: At the one-year point after transplant, T-cell counts and TCRbeta diversity were found to come mostly from T cells that had been newly produced. Day-60 TCRbeta diversity that was high in some patients was derived from surviving recipient T cells and thymic progenitors. Reportedly, only several hundred clones from non-depleted graft cells drove alpha-beta T-cell counts at about two months.

Unique molecular identifiers were used to barcode this TCRbeta library. TCRdb fed the PCR reads into MiXCR, producing one record per CDR3 protein. This sample has about a million distinct CDR3 sequences, with about 30% found just once. V dropped 7 bases and J dropped 4 bases, with 9 bases sitting between them. This CDR3 region has 12 residues. This clonotype was counted only a few times. Its matching antigen is unknown. The TCR was taken from a boy under two years old who had a stem cell transplant for SCID, so the T cells may come from the graft donor. The rearrangement joins TRBV12-3 or TRBV12-4 to TRBJ2-3; D is undetermined. The material sequenced was PBMCs, mostly from graft donor cells, taken 360 days after TCRalphabeta/CD19-depleted stem cell transplant. DNA for the CDR3: TGTGCCAGCACCGGGCCCCCAGATACGCAGTATTTT. It yields the protein CASTGPPDTQYF.